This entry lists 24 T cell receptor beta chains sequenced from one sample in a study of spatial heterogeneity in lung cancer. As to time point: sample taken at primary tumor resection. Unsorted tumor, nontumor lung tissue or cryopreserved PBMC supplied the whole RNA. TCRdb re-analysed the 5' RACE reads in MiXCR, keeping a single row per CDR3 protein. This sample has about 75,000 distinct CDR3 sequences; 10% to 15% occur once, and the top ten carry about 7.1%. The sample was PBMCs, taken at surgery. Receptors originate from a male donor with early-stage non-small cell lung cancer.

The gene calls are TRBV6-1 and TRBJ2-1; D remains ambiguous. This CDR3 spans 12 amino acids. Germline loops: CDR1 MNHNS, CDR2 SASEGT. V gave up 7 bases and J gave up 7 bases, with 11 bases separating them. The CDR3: CASMVRTNEQFF. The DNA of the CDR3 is TGTGCCAGCATGGTCAGGACGAATGAGCAGTTCTTC.

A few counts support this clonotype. The CDR3 bases are TGTGCCAGCAAACCATACTTATTGGGACTAGCGGGACTCCATGAGCAGTTCTTC. Its protein is CASKPYLLGLAGLHEQFF. The J gene is TRBJ2-1, the V gene TRBV6-2 or TRBV6-3, with 13 bases lining up with TRBD2. V dropped 7 bases and J dropped 8; count of bases not matched to a gene: 17. The CDR3 has 18 amino acids. Germline V gives CDR1 MNHEY, CDR2 SVGEGT.

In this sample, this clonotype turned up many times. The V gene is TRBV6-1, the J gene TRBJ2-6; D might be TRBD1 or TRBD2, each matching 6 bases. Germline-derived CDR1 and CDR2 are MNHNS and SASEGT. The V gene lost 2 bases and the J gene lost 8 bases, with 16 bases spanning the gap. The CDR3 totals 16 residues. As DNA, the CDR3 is TGTGCCAGCAGTGAAATGGGGGGCAGGGAGTCCAACGTCCTGACTTTC. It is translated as CASSEMGGRESNVLTF.

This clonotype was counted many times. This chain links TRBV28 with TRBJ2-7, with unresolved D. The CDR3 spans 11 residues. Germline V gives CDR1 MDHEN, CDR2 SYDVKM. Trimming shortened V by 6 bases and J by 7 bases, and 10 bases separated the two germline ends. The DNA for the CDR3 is TGTGCCAGCAGACGCGCCGGAGAGCAGTACTTC. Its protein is CASRRAGEQYF.

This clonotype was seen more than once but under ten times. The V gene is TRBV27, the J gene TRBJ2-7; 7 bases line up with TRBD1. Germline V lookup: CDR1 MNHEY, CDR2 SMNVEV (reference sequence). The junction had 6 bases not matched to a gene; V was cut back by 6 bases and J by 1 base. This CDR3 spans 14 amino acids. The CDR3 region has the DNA TGTGCCAGCAGCGGACAGGTTTTATCCTACGAGCAGTACTTC. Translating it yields CASSGQVLSYEQYF.

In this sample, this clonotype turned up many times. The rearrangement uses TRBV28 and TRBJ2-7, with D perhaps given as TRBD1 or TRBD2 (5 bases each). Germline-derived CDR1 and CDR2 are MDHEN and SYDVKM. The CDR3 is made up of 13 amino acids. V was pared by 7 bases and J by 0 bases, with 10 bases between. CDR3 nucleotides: TGTGCCAGCACAGGGACCCCCTCCTACGAGCAGTACTTC. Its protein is CASTGTPSYEQYF. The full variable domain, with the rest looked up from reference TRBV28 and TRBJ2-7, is DVKVTQSSRYLVKRTGEKVFLECVQDMDHENMFWYRQDPGLGLRLIYFSYDVKMKEKGDIPEGYSVSREKKERFSLILESASTNQTSMYLCASTGTPSYEQYFGPGTRLTVT.

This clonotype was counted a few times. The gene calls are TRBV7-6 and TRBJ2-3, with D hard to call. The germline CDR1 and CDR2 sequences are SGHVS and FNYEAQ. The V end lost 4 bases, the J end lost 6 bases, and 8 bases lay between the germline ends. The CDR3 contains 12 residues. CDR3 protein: CASSSHMDTQYF. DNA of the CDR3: TGTGCCAGCAGCTCCCACATGGATACGCAGTATTTT.

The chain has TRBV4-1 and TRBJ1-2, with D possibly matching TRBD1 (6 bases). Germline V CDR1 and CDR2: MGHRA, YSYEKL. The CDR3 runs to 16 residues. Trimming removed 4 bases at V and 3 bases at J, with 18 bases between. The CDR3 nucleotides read TGCGCCAGCAGCCGCCCGGGAGGCGGGGGCGACTATGGCTACACCTTC. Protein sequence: CASSRPGGGGDYGYTF.

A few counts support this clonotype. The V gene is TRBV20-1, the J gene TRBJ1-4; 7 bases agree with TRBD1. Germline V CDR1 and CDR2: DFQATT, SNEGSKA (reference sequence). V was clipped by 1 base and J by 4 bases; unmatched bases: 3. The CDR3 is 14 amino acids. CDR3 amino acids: CSARVGQLNEKLFF. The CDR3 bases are TGCAGTGCTAGAGTGGGACAGCTTAATGAAAAACTGTTTTTT.

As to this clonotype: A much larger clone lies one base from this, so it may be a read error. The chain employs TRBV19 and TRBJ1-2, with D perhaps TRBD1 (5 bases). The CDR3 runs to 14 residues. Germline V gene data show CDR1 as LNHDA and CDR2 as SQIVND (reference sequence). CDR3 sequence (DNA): TGTACCAGTTACGATTTGGCAGGGAACTATGGCTACACCTTC. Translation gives CTSYDLAGNYGYTF.

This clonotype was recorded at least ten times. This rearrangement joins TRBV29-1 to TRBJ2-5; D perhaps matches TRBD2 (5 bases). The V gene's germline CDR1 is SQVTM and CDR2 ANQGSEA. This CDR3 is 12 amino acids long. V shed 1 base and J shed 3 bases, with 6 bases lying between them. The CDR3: CSVEAGKETQYF. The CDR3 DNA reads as TGCAGCGTTGAAGCGGGAAAAGAGACCCAGTACTTC.

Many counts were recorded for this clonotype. DNA for the CDR3: TGTGCCACCCAAGGGGGACTTACCCTAAACAATGAGCAGTTCTTC. Translated: CATQGGLTLNNEQFF. V gene TRBV19 combines with J gene TRBJ2-1; D possibly uses TRBD1 or TRBD2 (6 bases each). Germline V lookup: CDR1 LNHDA, CDR2 SQIVND (reference sequence). Trimming took off 10 bases at V and 5 bases at J, with 21 bases between the two ends. The CDR3 is 15 residues long.

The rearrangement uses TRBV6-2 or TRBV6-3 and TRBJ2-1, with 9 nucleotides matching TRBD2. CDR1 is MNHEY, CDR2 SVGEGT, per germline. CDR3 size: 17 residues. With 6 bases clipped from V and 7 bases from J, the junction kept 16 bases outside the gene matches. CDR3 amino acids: CASSRLRGGGTENEQFF. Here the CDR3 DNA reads TGTGCCAGCAGCCGCCTGCGGGGGGGCGGGACAGAAAATGAGCAGTTCTTC.

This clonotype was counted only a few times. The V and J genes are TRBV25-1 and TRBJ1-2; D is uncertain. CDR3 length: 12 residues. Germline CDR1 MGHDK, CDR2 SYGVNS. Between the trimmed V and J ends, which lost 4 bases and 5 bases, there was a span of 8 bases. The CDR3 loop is CASSATYYGYTF. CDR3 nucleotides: TGTGCCAGCAGTGCCACGTATTATGGCTACACCTTC.

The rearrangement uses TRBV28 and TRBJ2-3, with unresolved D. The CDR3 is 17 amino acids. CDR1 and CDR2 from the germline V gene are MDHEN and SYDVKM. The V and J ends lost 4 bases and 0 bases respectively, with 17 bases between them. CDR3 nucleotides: TGTGCCAGCAGTTCCCTCCTCTGGGCCCAAAGCACAGATACGCAGTATTTT. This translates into CASSSLLWAQSTDTQYF.

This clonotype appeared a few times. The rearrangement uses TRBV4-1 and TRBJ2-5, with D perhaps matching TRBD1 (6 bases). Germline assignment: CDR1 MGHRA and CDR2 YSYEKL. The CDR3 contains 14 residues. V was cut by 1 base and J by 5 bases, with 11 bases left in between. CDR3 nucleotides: TGCGCCAGCAGCCAAGGCAGGGGCCGGGAGACCCAGTACTTC. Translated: CASSQGRGRETQYF.

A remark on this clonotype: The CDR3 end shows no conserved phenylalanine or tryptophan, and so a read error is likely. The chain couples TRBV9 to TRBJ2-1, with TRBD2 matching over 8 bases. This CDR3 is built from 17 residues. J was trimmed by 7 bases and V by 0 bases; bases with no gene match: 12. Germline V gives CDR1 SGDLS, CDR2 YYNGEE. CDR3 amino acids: CASSVDPEGLVVNEQFS. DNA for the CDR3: TGTGCCAGCAGCGTAGACCCAGAGGGACTAGTCGTAAATGAGCAGTTCTCC.

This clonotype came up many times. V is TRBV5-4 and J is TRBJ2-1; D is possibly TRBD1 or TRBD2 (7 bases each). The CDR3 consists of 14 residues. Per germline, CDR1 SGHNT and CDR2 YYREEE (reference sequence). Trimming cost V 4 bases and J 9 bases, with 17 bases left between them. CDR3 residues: CASSRDREGAEQFF. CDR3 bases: TGTGCCAGCAGCCGAGACAGGGAGGGAGCTGAGCAGTTCTTC.

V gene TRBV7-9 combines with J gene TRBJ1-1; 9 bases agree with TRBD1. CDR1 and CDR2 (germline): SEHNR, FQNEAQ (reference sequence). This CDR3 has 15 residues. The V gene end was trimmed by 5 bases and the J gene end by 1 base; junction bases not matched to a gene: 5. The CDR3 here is CASSRAGQGNTEAFF. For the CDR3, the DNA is TGTGCCAGCAGCCGCGCGGGACAGGGGAACACTGAAGCTTTCTTT.

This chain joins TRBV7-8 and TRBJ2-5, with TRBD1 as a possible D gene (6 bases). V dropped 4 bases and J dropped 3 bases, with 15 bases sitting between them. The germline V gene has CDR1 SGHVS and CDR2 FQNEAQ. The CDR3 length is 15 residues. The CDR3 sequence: CASSSYDRTEETQYF. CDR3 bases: TGTGCCAGCAGCTCTTACGATAGGACAGAAGAGACCCAGTACTTC.

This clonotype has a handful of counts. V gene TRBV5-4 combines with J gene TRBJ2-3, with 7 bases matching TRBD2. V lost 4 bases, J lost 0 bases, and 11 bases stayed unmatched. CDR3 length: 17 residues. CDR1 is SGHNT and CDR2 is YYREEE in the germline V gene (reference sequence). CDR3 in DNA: TGTGCCAGCAGCCGGGCCCCGGGAGGCCCTAGCACAGATACGCAGTATTTT. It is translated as CASSRAPGGPSTDTQYF.

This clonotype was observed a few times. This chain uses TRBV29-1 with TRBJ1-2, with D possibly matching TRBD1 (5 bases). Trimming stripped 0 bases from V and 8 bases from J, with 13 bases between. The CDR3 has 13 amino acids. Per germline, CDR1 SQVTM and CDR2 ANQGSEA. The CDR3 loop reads CSVEDPGTLGYTF. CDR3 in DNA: TGCAGCGTTGAAGATCCGGGGACGCTCGGCTACACCTTC.

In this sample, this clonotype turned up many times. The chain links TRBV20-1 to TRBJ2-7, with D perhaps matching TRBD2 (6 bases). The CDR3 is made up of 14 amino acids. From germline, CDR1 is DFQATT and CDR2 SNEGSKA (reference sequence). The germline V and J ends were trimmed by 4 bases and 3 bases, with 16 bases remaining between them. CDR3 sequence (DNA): TGCAGTGCTACTAGCCGGGACTCAATCTACGAGCAGTACTTC. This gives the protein CSATSRDSIYEQYF.

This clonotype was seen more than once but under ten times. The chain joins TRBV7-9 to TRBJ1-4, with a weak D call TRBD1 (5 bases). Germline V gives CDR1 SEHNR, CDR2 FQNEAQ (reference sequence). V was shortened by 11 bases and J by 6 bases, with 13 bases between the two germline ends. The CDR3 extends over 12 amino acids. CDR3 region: CAVAGEDEKLFF. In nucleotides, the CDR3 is TGTGCCGTCGCGGGGGAAGATGAAAAACTGTTTTTT. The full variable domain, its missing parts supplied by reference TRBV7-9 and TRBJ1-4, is DTGVSQNPRHKITKRGQNVTFRCDPISEHNRLYWYRQTLGQGPEFLTYFQNEAQLEKSRLLSDRFSAERPKGSFSTLEIQRTEQGDSAMYLCAVAGEDEKLFFGSGTQLSVL.